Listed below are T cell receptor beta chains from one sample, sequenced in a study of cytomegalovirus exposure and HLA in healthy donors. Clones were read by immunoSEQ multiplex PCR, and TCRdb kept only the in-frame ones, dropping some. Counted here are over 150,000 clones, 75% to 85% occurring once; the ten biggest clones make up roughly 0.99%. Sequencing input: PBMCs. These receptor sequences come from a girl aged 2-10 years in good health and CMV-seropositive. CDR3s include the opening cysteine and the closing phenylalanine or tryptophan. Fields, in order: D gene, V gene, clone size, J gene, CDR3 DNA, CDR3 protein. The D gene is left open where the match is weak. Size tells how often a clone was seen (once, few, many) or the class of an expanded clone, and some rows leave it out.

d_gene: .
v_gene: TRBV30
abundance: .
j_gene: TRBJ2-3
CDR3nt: TGTGCCTGGAGTCCGGGGAAGGCTAGCACAGATACGCAGTATTTT
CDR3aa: CAWSPGKASTDTQYF

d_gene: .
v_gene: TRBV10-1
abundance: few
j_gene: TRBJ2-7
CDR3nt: TGCGCCAGCAGTGAGTCGACTTCGTCCTACGAGCAGTACTTC
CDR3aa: CASSESTSSYEQYF

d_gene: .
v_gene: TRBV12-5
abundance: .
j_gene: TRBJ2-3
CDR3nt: TGTGCTAGTGGTTTAGGAGAAGATACGCAGTATTTT
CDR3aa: CASGLGEDTQYF

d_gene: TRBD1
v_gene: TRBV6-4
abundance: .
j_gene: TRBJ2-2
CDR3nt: TGTGCCAGCAGTGACGGGGCAGGGGGCGACGCCGGGGAGCTGTTTTTT
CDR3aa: CASSDGAGGDAGELFF

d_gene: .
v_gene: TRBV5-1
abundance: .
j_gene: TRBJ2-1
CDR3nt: TGCGCCAGCTCTCGAGGACAGAGAGGATTACCGGACAATGAGCAGTTCTTC
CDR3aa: CASSRGQRGLPDNEQFF

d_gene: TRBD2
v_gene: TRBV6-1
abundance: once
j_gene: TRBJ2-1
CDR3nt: TGTGCCAGCAGTGCCGCGGGACTAGGCATTGTTAGTGAGCAGTTCTTC
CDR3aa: CASSAAGLGIVSEQFF

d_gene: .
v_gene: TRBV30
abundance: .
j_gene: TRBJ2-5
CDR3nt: TGCGCCTGGAATCAGCGGGCCTACCAAGAGACCCAGTACTTC
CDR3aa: CAWNQRAYQETQYF

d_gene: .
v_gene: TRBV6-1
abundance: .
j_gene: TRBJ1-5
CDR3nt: TGTGCCAGCAGTGACAGGGTGTATAGCAATCAGCCCCAGCATTTT
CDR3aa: CASSDRVYSNQPQHF

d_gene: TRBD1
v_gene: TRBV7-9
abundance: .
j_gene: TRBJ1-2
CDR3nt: TGTTCCAGCACCAAGTCAAGACAGGGAGATGGCTACACCTTC
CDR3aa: CSSTKSRQGDGYTF

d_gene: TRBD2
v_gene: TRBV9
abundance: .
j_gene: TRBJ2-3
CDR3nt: TGTGCCAGCAGCGAAGGACTAACTAGCGGGAGTTCCCCAGATACGCAGTATTTT
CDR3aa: CASSEGLTSGSSPDTQYF

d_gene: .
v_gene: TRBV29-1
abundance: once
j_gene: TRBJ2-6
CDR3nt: TGCAGCGCCGGGAACGGGGCCAACGTCCTGACTTTC
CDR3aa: CSAGNGANVLTF

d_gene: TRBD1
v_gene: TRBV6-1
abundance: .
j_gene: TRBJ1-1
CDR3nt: TGTGCCAGCAGTGAGGGACAGGGGAGAACTGAAGCTTTCTTT
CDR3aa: CASSEGQGRTEAFF

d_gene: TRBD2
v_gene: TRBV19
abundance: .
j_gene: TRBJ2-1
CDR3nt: TGTGCCAGTAGCAGGACTAGCGGGGAGTACAATGAGCAGTTCTTC
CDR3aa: CASSRTSGEYNEQFF

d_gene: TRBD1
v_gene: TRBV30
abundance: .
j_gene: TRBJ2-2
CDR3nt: TGTGCCTGGAGGGGGACAGAGAACACCGGGGAGCTGTTTTTT
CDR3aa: CAWRGTENTGELFF

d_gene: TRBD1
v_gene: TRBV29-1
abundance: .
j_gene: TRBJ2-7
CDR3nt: TGCAGCGTTCATAGACAGGGAGCCTACGAGCAGTACTTC
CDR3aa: CSVHRQGAYEQYF

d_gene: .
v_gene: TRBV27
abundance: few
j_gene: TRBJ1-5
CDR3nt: TGTGCCAGCAGTTTTAAGGGGTACGATCGTCAGCCCCAGCATTTT
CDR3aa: CASSFKGYDRQPQHF

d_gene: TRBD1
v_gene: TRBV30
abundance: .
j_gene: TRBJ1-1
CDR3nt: TGTGCCTGGACCCGGGACAGGGCGTACACTGAAGCTTTCTTT
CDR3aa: CAWTRDRAYTEAFF

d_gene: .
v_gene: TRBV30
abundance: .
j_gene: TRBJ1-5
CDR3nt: TGTGCCTGGAGCGGTGGACAGAATTTTGACCAAGCCCAGCATTTT
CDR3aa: CAWSGGQNFDQAQHF

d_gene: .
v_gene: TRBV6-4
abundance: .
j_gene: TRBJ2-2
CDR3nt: TGTGCCAGCAGTGACTCTTGGGAGTCCGGGGAGCTGTTTTTT
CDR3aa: CASSDSWESGELFF

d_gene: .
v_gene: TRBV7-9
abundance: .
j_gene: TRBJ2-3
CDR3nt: TGTGCCAGCAGCTTGGGAGGTGATCACACAGATACGCAGTATTTT
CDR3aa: CASSLGGDHTDTQYF

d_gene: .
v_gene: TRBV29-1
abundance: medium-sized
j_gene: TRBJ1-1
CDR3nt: TGCAGCGCTGACAGGAACACTGAAGCTTTCTTT
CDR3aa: CSADRNTEAFF

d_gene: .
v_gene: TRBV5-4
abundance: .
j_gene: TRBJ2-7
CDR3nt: TGTGCCAGCAGCTCCTGGACTCGATACGAGCAGTACTTC
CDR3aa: CASSSWTRYEQYF

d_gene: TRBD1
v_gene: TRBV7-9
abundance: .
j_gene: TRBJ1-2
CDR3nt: TGTGCCAGCAGCCGCAGGACAGGGGAGGACTATGGCTACACCTTC
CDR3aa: CASSRRTGEDYGYTF